This is a list of T cell receptor beta chains from one sample in a study of shared clonotypes between healthy human individuals. Measured with immunoSEQ multiplex PCR; TCRdb has only the in-frame clones, and not every one. This table has about 1.9 million clones, 93% appearing once. The sequenced sample was naive CD8+ T cells from PBMCs. The receptor set was obtained from a man between 18 and 29 years old in good health. Some clones in this sample may be carry-over from other donors' samples. CDR3s include the opening cysteine and the closing phenylalanine or tryptophan. A D gene is named only where the DNA matches it firmly. Part of the rows lack a size; the others show once, few, many or a class for expanded clones.

CDR3 DNA: TGTGCCAGCAGTTTGGTACAGGGGGCTTCTGAGCAGTTCTTC
CDR3 protein: CASSLVQGASEQFF
D gene: TRBD1
V gene: TRBV27
J gene: TRBJ2-1
clone size: -

CDR3 DNA: TGTGCCAGCAGCTCCTCATGGGGTCAGGGTGGTTCACCCCTCCACTTT
CDR3 protein: CASSSSWGQGGSPLHF
D gene: -
V gene: TRBV5-6
J gene: TRBJ1-6
clone size: -

CDR3 DNA: TGCGCCAGCAGTGAGGCCCAGTACGATACGCAGTATTTT
CDR3 protein: CASSEAQYDTQYF
D gene: -
V gene: TRBV10-2
J gene: TRBJ2-3
clone size: -

CDR3 DNA: TGTGCCAGCACCCTACAGGGGGTCAACACTGAAGCTTTCTTT
CDR3 protein: CASTLQGVNTEAFF
D gene: TRBD1
V gene: TRBV6-1
J gene: TRBJ1-1
clone size: few

CDR3 DNA: TGTGCCAGCAGGAAGACAGGTGACACAGATACGCAGTATTTT
CDR3 protein: CASRKTGDTDTQYF
D gene: -
V gene: TRBV27
J gene: TRBJ2-3
clone size: -

CDR3 DNA: TGCGCCAGCAGCCAAGGTAGTAGCCCATACACAGATACGCAGTATTTT
CDR3 protein: CASSQGSSPYTDTQYF
D gene: -
V gene: TRBV4-1
J gene: TRBJ2-3
clone size: -

CDR3 DNA: TGTGCCAGCAGCCAGGTCGGGAGTCTCATTCTCTCCGAGCAGTACTTC
CDR3 protein: CASSQVGSLILSEQYF
D gene: -
V gene: TRBV11-2
J gene: TRBJ2-7
clone size: -

CDR3 DNA: TGTGCCAGCAGATCTGGCGGGGGGGAGGGACTAGTGTGGGTAGACGAGCAGTACTTC
CDR3 protein: CASRSGGGEGLVWVDEQYF
D gene: TRBD2
V gene: TRBV7-8
J gene: TRBJ2-7
clone size: -

CDR3 DNA: TGTGCCAGCAGTTTATCGTTGAGTCTTGGGGCAGGATACGAGCAGTACTTC
CDR3 protein: CASSLSLSLGAGYEQYF
D gene: -
V gene: TRBV27
J gene: TRBJ2-7
clone size: -

CDR3 DNA: TGTGCCAGCAGCCCCCTTGAGGCAGGGGGCTACACCTTC
CDR3 protein: CASSPLEAGGYTF
D gene: -
V gene: TRBV7-2
J gene: TRBJ1-2
clone size: -

CDR3 DNA: TGCGCCAGCAGCGGGCTAGCGGACCCCTACGAGCAGTACTTC
CDR3 protein: CASSGLADPYEQYF
D gene: TRBD2
V gene: TRBV5-1
J gene: TRBJ2-7
clone size: -

CDR3 DNA: TGTGCCAGCAGCTTAGACAGGATCGCTGAAGCTTTCTTT
CDR3 protein: CASSLDRIAEAFF
D gene: -
V gene: TRBV7-9
J gene: TRBJ1-1
clone size: -

CDR3 DNA: TGCGCCAGCAGCCAAATAACAGGGAGGCAAGTCGCAACTAATGAAAAACTGTTTTTT
CDR3 protein: CASSQITGRQVATNEKLFF
D gene: -
V gene: TRBV4-1
J gene: TRBJ1-4
clone size: -

CDR3 DNA: TGTGCCTGGAGTTTCGTTGGGGGGGCAGGCTCCTACGAGCAGTACTTC
CDR3 protein: CAWSFVGGAGSYEQYF
D gene: -
V gene: TRBV30
J gene: TRBJ2-7
clone size: -

CDR3 DNA: TGTGCCAGCAGCGAAGGAGCGGCCATTTACGAGCAGTACTTC
CDR3 protein: CASSEGAAIYEQYF
D gene: -
V gene: TRBV9
J gene: TRBJ2-7
clone size: -

CDR3 DNA: TGTGCCAGCAGCCAAGTTGACAGGAACACAGATACGCAGTATTTT
CDR3 protein: CASSQVDRNTDTQYF
D gene: -
V gene: TRBV14
J gene: TRBJ2-3
clone size: -

CDR3 DNA: TGTGCCAGCTCACCACGTCCGGGACAGGGGAAAAAGGGCGGGGAGCTGTTTTTT
CDR3 protein: CASSPRPGQGKKGGELFF
D gene: TRBD1
V gene: TRBV18
J gene: TRBJ2-2
clone size: -

CDR3 DNA: TGTGCCAGCAGTGTACGCACAGGGAATGGTCATGAGCAGTTCTTC
CDR3 protein: CASSVRTGNGHEQFF
D gene: -
V gene: TRBV27
J gene: TRBJ2-1
clone size: -

CDR3 DNA: TGTGCCAGCAGTGAAGGCAATGAGCAGTTCTTC
CDR3 protein: CASSEGNEQFF
D gene: -
V gene: TRBV6-1
J gene: TRBJ2-1
clone size: once

CDR3 DNA: TGTGCCGCGGGACAGGCTTCCTACAATGAGCAGTTCTTC
CDR3 protein: CAAGQASYNEQFF
D gene: TRBD1
V gene: TRBV19
J gene: TRBJ2-1
clone size: -

CDR3 DNA: TGCGCCAGCAGCGGCCTCGGTACTCAAACTATGAACACCGGGGAGCTGTTTTTT
CDR3 protein: CASSGLGTQTMNTGELFF
D gene: -
V gene: TRBV5-1
J gene: TRBJ2-2
clone size: -

CDR3 DNA: TGTGCCAGCATTGGGGGGGGTACGGACGAGCAGTACTTC
CDR3 protein: CASIGGGTDEQYF
D gene: TRBD2
V gene: TRBV27
J gene: TRBJ2-7
clone size: -

CDR3 DNA: TGTGCCAGCAGCCCCGGCGGGTACGAGCAGTACTTC
CDR3 protein: CASSPGGYEQYF
D gene: -
V gene: TRBV9
J gene: TRBJ2-7
clone size: -

CDR3 DNA: TGTGCTAGTGGTTTGACCCCAGGGGGCCAAGAGGGGAATGAGCAGTTCTTC
CDR3 protein: CASGLTPGGQEGNEQFF
D gene: TRBD1
V gene: TRBV12-5
J gene: TRBJ2-1
clone size: -

CDR3 DNA: TGTGCCAGCACGGGACTAGCGGGAGCTCCCTACGAGCAGTACTTC
CDR3 protein: CASTGLAGAPYEQYF
D gene: TRBD2
V gene: TRBV7-2
J gene: TRBJ2-7
clone size: -

CDR3 DNA: TGTGCCAGCAGTTGGAATGGCGAGCAGTACTTC
CDR3 protein: CASSWNGEQYF
D gene: -
V gene: TRBV28
J gene: TRBJ2-7
clone size: -

CDR3 DNA: TGTGCCAGCAGCTTTCCCCGGGACACGTTCTACAATGAGCAGTTCTTC
CDR3 protein: CASSFPRDTFYNEQFF
D gene: -
V gene: TRBV7-9
J gene: TRBJ2-1
clone size: -

CDR3 DNA: TGCGCCAGCAGCCAAGGGTCAGGGGGCTCGGAAGCTTTCTTT
CDR3 protein: CASSQGSGGSEAFF
D gene: TRBD1
V gene: TRBV4-1
J gene: TRBJ1-1
clone size: -

CDR3 DNA: TGTGCCAGCAGTGAGGTTCATCAGCCCCAGCATTTT
CDR3 protein: CASSEVHQPQHF
D gene: -
V gene: TRBV6-1
J gene: TRBJ1-5
clone size: -

CDR3 DNA: TGTGCCAGCAGCCCTCCAGGGGGGGACGGGAACTACGAGCAGTACTTC
CDR3 protein: CASSPPGGDGNYEQYF
D gene: -
V gene: TRBV7-9
J gene: TRBJ2-7
clone size: -

CDR3 DNA: TGTGCCAGCAGTTTCTCTATTGAGGTAACGGGGGGATCCTACGAGCAGTACTTC
CDR3 protein: CASSFSIEVTGGSYEQYF
D gene: TRBD2
V gene: TRBV28
J gene: TRBJ2-7
clone size: -

CDR3 DNA: TGTGCCAGCAGCCGACCGGGAGTCGGGTATACAGATACGCAGTATTTT
CDR3 protein: CASSRPGVGYTDTQYF
D gene: -
V gene: TRBV7-9
J gene: TRBJ2-3
clone size: -

CDR3 DNA: TGTGCCAGCAGGGGGGCAGAGGGCCCCTACAATGAGCAGTTCTTC
CDR3 protein: CASRGAEGPYNEQFF
D gene: -
V gene: TRBV6-1
J gene: TRBJ2-1
clone size: -

CDR3 DNA: TGTGCCAGCAGCTTGGTCGGGGGGCTAAGCAATGAGCAGTTCTTC
CDR3 protein: CASSLVGGLSNEQFF
D gene: -
V gene: TRBV5-5
J gene: TRBJ2-1
clone size: -

CDR3 DNA: TGTGCCAGCAGCCAATTGACTGATTACGAGCAGTACTTC
CDR3 protein: CASSQLTDYEQYF
D gene: -
V gene: TRBV14
J gene: TRBJ2-7
clone size: once

CDR3 DNA: TGCGCCAGCAGCGCAAACATGGGACCCAGCTACTATGGCTACACCTTC
CDR3 protein: CASSANMGPSYYGYTF
D gene: -
V gene: TRBV5-1
J gene: TRBJ1-2
clone size: -

CDR3 DNA: TGTGCCAGTAGTACCACAGCGGGACCTTACGAGCAGTACTTC
CDR3 protein: CASSTTAGPYEQYF
D gene: TRBD2
V gene: TRBV19
J gene: TRBJ2-7
clone size: -